This passage covers 20 T cell receptor beta chains from one sample sequenced in a study of T cells in women clearing cervical HPV infection. The assay was immunoSEQ multiplex PCR, and TCRdb's table has in-frame clones only and misses some. This specimen shows about 26,000 clones; the ten leading clones hold 11%. What was sequenced was blood buffy coat. Source of these receptors: a woman aged 18 to 75 with a cervical HPV16 infection that either progressed to CIN3+ or cleared (not recorded which).

The CDR3 sequence is CASSYSMAGQLENEQFF. Incomplete CDR3 DNA: TGTGCCAGCAGTTACTCGATGGCGGGCCAGCTGGAAAATGAG. The chain is built from TRBV6-2 or TRBV6-3 and TRBJ2-1, with D possibly TRBD2 on 5 matching bases. The read ends 3 residues early relative to the CDR3; the germline J gene fills the gap. The CDR3 has 17 residues. Germline V gene lookup returns CDR1 MNHEY and CDR2 SVGEGT. The V gene lost 0 bases and the J gene lost 7 bases, with 19 bases spanning the gap.

Remarks on this clone: The read is 3 residues too short to cover the CDR3 end, so that end is filled in from the germline J gene. This chain links TRBV19 with TRBJ2-4, with 8 bases lining up with TRBD1. CDR1 LNHDA and CDR2 SQIVND come from the germline V gene (reference sequence). CDR3 length equals 16 residues. CDR3 DNA (partial): TGTGCCAGTAGTACCCAACCAGGGGGCGCGGGGTATGGT. Amino acids: CASSTQPGGAGYG. The full CDR3 sequence reads CASSTQPGGAGYGQYF. The full variable domain, in which reference TRBV19 and TRBJ2-4 provide the parts outside the CDR3, is DGGITQSPKYLFRKEGQNVTLSCEQNLNHDAMYWYRQDPGQGLRLIYYSQIVNDFQKGDIAEGYSVSREKKESFPLTVTSAQKNPTAFYLCASSTQPGGAGYGQYFGAGTRLSVL.

Turning to this clone: Read data end 3 residues before the CDR3 end; the end is taken from the germline J gene. The chain is built from TRBV29-1 and TRBJ2-1; 7 bases map to TRBD1. After removal of 7 bases from V and 8 bases from J, the junction contained 8 bases not matched to a gene. This CDR3 has 12 amino acids. CDR1 is SQVTM, CDR2 ANQGSEA, per germline. CDR3 DNA (partial): TGCAGCGCCTACGACAGGGTGGATGAG. Protein: CSAYDRVDE. The complete CDR3 sequence is CSAYDRVDEQFF.

As for this clone: Read data end 3 residues before the CDR3 end; the end is taken from the germline J gene. V gene TRBV7-9 combines with J gene TRBJ1-2; D is unclear. Trimming took 1 base from V and 0 from J, leaving 9 bases between them. The CDR3 runs to 15 residues. CDR1 is SEHNR and CDR2 is FQNEAQ in the germline V gene (reference sequence). The CDR3 region is CASSLVLGANYGYTF. The covered CDR3 bases are TGTGCCAGCAGCTTAGTGCTAGGAGCTAACTATGGC. Supplemented by reference TRBV7-9 and TRBJ1-2, the full variable domain reads DTGVSQNPRHKITKRGQNVTFRCDPISEHNRLYWYRQTLGQGPEFLTYFQNEAQLEKSRLLSDRFSAERPKGSFSTLEIQRTEQGDSAMYLCASSLVLGANYGYTFGSGTRLTVV.

To note about this clone: The sequenced fragment ends 3 residues before the CDR3 boundary, so the rest is inferred from the germline J gene. The chain uses TRBV19 and TRBJ2-3; 14 positions match TRBD2. The junction had 6 bases not matched to a gene; V was cut back by 10 bases and J by 6 bases. Germline values: CDR1 LNHDA, CDR2 SQIVND (reference sequence). CDR3 length: 14 amino acids. The CDR3 loop is CATRTSGGRDTQYF. Incomplete CDR3 DNA: TGTGCCACCCGGACTAGCGGGGGGCGCGATACG.

Worth noting for this clone: The read halts 3 residues ahead of the CDR3 end, with the missing end drawn from the germline J gene. V gene TRBV7-2 combines with J gene TRBJ2-2, with TRBD1 matching 7 bases. The CDR3 has 15 amino acids. The germline gives CDR1 SGHTA, CDR2 FQGNSA. The sequenced CDR3 bases are TGTGCCAGCAGTCGAACGGGACAGCGAAATGAAAAG. Residues: CASSRTGQRNEK. The whole CDR3 protein is CASSRTGQRNEKLFF.

Remarks on this clone: The CDR3 extends 3 residues past the end of the read, so its final part is completed from the germline J gene. The J gene is TRBJ1-1, the V gene TRBV7-2; D remains ambiguous. Trimming shortened V by 6 bases and J by 4 bases, and 6 bases separated the two germline ends. The CDR3 runs to 11 residues. CDR1 is SGHTA and CDR2 is FQGNSA in the germline V gene. CDR3 DNA, as far as it was read: TGTGCCAGCAGGCAGGCCACTGAA. Translation: CASRQATE. The CDR3 as a whole reads CASRQATEAFF.

Regarding this clone: The sequence runs out 3 residues before the end of the CDR3; the remainder is reconstructed from the germline J gene. The rearrangement uses TRBV7-2 and TRBJ2-7; 7 bases align to TRBD2. The CDR3 spans 15 residues. The ends lost 2 bases at V and 2 bases at J; junction bases unmatched: 6. Germline CDR1 is SGHTA and CDR2 is FQGNSA. CDR3 bases read: TGTGCCAGCAGCTTAAACGGGGGGATTCCCTACGAG. Translation: CASSLNGGIPYE. The entire CDR3 protein is CASSLNGGIPYEQYF.

As concerns this clone: Read data end 3 residues before the CDR3 end; the end is taken from the germline J gene. The V and J genes are TRBV7-6 and TRBJ2-1; possibly TRBD1 for D (6 bases). The CDR3 consists of 11 residues. V shed 10 bases and J shed 9 bases, with 13 bases lying between them. Germline CDR1 and CDR2: SGHVS and FNYEAQ. The covered CDR3 bases are TGTGCCACCCAGGGGAACGGTGAG. As protein: CATQGNGE. The whole CDR3 protein reads CATQGNGEQFF.

With respect to this clone: The read comes to an end 3 residues before the CDR3 does, leaving the germline J gene to fill in the end. The rearrangement joins TRBV6-2 or TRBV6-3 to TRBJ2-5; perhaps TRBD1 as D (6 bases). The V end was cut by 2 bases, the J end by 1 base, with 8 bases between. This CDR3 region has 14 residues. The germline gives CDR1 MNHEY, CDR2 SVGEGT. The sequenced part of the CDR3 DNA is TGTGCCAGCAGTTACGGACAGTTCCAAGAGACC. Translated: CASSYGQFQET. The full CDR3 is CASSYGQFQETQYF.

As regards this clone: With the read ending 3 residues before the CDR3 end, the germline J gene is used to fill in that end. The chain carries TRBV18 and TRBJ2-1, with a weak D call TRBD1 (6 bases). This CDR3 is built from 15 residues. Germline assignment: CDR1 KGHSH and CDR2 LQKENI. The ends were cut back, 3 bases at V and 3 bases at J, with 12 bases in the middle. CDR3 DNA, as far as it was read: TGTGCCAGCTCACCTGCTACAGGGAACTACAATGAG. This codes for CASSPATGNYNE. The full-length CDR3 reads as CASSPATGNYNEQFF.

A word on this clone: The sequence runs out 3 residues before the end of the CDR3; the remainder is reconstructed from the germline J gene. The chain carries TRBV19 and TRBJ2-2; 7 positions agree with TRBD1. This CDR3 contains 14 residues. Germline-derived CDR1 and CDR2 are LNHDA and SQIVND (reference sequence). CDR3 loop: CASREGAFNEKLFF. CDR3 bases read: TGTGCCAGTAGAGAGGGGGCCTTCAATGAAAAG.

About this clone: The sequenced fragment ends 3 residues before the CDR3 boundary, so the rest is inferred from the germline J gene. The V call is TRBV7-2, the J call TRBJ1-4; D is possibly TRBD1 (5 bases). CDR1 and CDR2 (germline): SGHTA, FQGNSA. Trimming removed 4 bases from V and 2 bases from J, with 11 bases in between. CDR3 length: 15 residues. The sequenced CDR3 bases are TGTGCCAGCAGCTATACCGGGACTACTAATGAAAAA. It translates to CASSYTGTTNEK. The whole CDR3 protein is CASSYTGTTNEKLFF.

Note on this clone: The read falls 3 residues short of the CDR3 end, and the missing part is taken from the germline J gene. The rearrangement links TRBV19 to TRBJ2-2; tentatively, D is TRBD1 (5 bases). The CDR3 has 15 residues. Germline V gene lookup returns CDR1 LNHDA and CDR2 SQIVND (reference sequence). CDR3 region: CASSQGIATNEKLFF. CDR3 DNA (partial): TGTGCCAGTAGTCAGGGCATTGCAACTAATGAAAAG.

Turning to this clone: The read ends 3 residues before the CDR3 terminus; that terminus is restored from the germline J gene. The chain couples TRBV2 to TRBJ1-2, with TRBD1 matching 9 bases. The CDR3 spans 12 residues. Germline V gene data show CDR1 as SNHLY and CDR2 as FYNNEI. The covered CDR3 bases are TGTGCCTGGGGACAGGGACTTAGCGAC. Protein: CAWGQGLSD. In full, the CDR3 is CAWGQGLSDYTF. Filled out from reference TRBV2 and TRBJ1-2, the complete variable domain reads EPEVTQTPSHQVTQMGQEVILRCVPISNHLYFYWYRQILGQKVEFLVSFYNNEISEKSEIFDDQFSVERPDGSNFTLKIRSTKLEDSAMYFCAWGQGLSDYTFGSGTRLTVV.

Comments on this clone: The read terminates 3 residues ahead of where the CDR3 ends, so the germline J gene completes it. The V call is TRBV29-1, the J call TRBJ2-2; TRBD1 matches at 7 bases. The CDR3 sequence is 13 residues long. Trimming took 6 bases from V and 2 from J; bases not matched to a gene: 3. Germline V gene lookup returns CDR1 SQVTM and CDR2 ANQGSEA. CDR3 DNA, as far as it was read: TGCAGCGTGGGACAGACCAACACCGGGGAG. It yields the protein CSVGQTNTGE. The full CDR3 reads CSVGQTNTGELFF.

On this clone: The read finishes 3 residues shy of the CDR3 end, and the germline J gene is used to complete it. The gene calls are TRBV19 and TRBJ2-5, with TRBD1 matching over 7 bases. The germline gives CDR1 LNHDA, CDR2 SQIVND (reference sequence). The CDR3 extends over 14 amino acids. Trimming took 3 bases from V and 4 from J; bases not matched to a gene: 5. CDR3 DNA, as far as it was read: TGTGCCAGTAGTATCCAAGGGGGCGGAGAGACC. Its protein is CASSIQGGGET. The CDR3, in full, reads CASSIQGGGETQYF.

Details on this clone: The read stops 3 residues short of the end of the CDR3; the missing end is completed from the germline J gene. This chain links TRBV7-2 with TRBJ1-2; 9 bases are a match to TRBD1. The CDR3 totals 13 residues. Germline CDR1 and CDR2: SGHTA and FQGNSA. The CDR3 protein is CASSRDRDNDYTF. The sequenced CDR3 bases are TGTGCCAGCAGCCGGGACAGGGACAATGAC. Looking up the rest from reference TRBV7-2 and TRBJ1-2 gives the full variable domain: GAGVSQSPSNKVTEKGKDVELRCDPISGHTALYWYRQSLGQGLEFLIYFQGNSAPDKSGLPSDRFSAERTGGSVSTLTIQRTQQEDSAVYLCASSRDRDNDYTFGSGTRLTVV.

Comments on this clone: Read sequence stops 3 residues before the CDR3 end, and the germline J gene provides the missing end. The genes are TRBV19 and TRBJ1-4, with 9 nucleotides matching TRBD1. Germline V gives CDR1 LNHDA, CDR2 SQIVND (reference sequence). V trimming: 8 bases; J trimming: 8 bases; junction bases outside the gene matches: 3. The CDR3 spans 12 residues. CDR3 bases read: TGTGCCAGTCACAGGGGGCTCGAAAAA. This codes for CASHRGLEK. The entire CDR3 reads CASHRGLEKLFF.

A note on this clone: Sequencing ends 3 residues short of the CDR3 end; the germline J gene provides the rest. The gene calls are TRBV7-9 and TRBJ2-4, with D perhaps matching TRBD1 (7 bases). The CDR3 loop spans 13 amino acids. CDR1 SEHNR and CDR2 FQNEAQ come from the germline V gene (reference sequence). The CDR3 protein is CASRQRGRDGQYF. The sequenced CDR3 bases are TGTGCCAGCAGGCAAAGGGGGCGGGATGGT.